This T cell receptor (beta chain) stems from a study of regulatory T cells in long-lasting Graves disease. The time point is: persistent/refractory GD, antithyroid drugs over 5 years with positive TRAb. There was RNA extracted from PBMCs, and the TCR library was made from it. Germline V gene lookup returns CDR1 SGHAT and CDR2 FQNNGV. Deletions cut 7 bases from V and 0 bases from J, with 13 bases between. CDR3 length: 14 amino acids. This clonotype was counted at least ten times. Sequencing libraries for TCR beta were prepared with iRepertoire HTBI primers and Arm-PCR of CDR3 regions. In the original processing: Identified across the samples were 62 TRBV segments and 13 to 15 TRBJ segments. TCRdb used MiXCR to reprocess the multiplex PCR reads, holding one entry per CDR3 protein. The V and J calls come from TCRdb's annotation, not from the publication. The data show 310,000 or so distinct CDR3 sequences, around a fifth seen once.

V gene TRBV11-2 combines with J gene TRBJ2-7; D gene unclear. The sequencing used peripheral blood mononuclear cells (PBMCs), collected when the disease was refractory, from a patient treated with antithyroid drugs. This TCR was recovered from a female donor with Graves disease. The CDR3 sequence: CASTLSPASYEQYF. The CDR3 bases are TGTGCCAGCACCCTTAGTCCCGCCTCCTACGAGCAGTACTTC.